This is a list of T cell receptor beta chains from one sample in a study of identical twins' blood T cells. TCRdb reprocessed the 5' RACE reads with MiXCR, giving one entry per CDR3 protein. This table has 350,000 to 450,000 distinct CDR3 sequences, 25% to 35% appearing once. Sequences were obtained from PBMCs. Receptors originate from a woman aged 18 to 55 in good health. Both conserved end residues are part of each CDR3. The order of the fields is J gene, clone size, D gene, V gene, CDR3 protein, CDR3 DNA. The D gene is left open where the match is weak. The size field is filled for only some rows; it gives once, few, many or a size class.

TRBJ1-6 | once | . | TRBV14 | CASSHQTNSPLHF | TGTGCCAGCAGCCATCAGACAAATTCACCCCTCCACTTT
TRBJ1-1 | . | TRBD1 | TRBV12-3/TRBV12-4 | CASSLADRGSTEAFF | TGTGCCAGCAGTTTAGCGGACAGGGGTAGCACTGAAGCTTTCTTT
TRBJ1-1 | . | . | TRBV10-3 | CAISEGATEAFF | TGTGCCATCAGTGAGGGGGCTACTGAAGCTTTCTTT
TRBJ1-1 | few | . | TRBV29-1 | CSVDSGEIKAFF | TGCAGCGTTGATTCAGGGGAAATTAAAGCTTTCTTT
TRBJ2-1 | many | TRBD1 | TRBV20-1 | CSARAGGGTDNEQFF | TGCAGTGCTAGAGCAGGGGGTGGCACAGACAATGAGCAGTTCTTC
TRBJ2-1 | . | TRBD2 | TRBV19 | CASSGGRDFSYNEQFF | TGTGCCAGTAGTGGGGGGAGGGACTTTTCATACAATGAGCAGTTCTTC
TRBJ1-1 | many | . | TRBV7-8 | CASSFTPDKDTEAFF | TGTGCCAGCAGCTTCACCCCCGACAAGGACACTGAAGCTTTCTTT
TRBJ2-1 | few | . | TRBV5-1 | CASSLALFPYNEQFF | TGCGCCAGCAGCTTGGCTCTGTTCCCATACAATGAGCAGTTCTTC
TRBJ1-2 | . | TRBD1 | TRBV7-2 | CASSFRTGYFGYTF | TGTGCCAGCAGCTTTCGGACAGGGTACTTTGGCTACACCTTC
TRBJ1-3 | few | . | TRBV29-1 | CSALRAGNTIYF | TGCAGCGCACTGCGGGCTGGAAACACCATATATTTT
TRBJ1-5 | few | TRBD1 | TRBV6-6 | CASRGTGGTQPQHF | TGTGCCAGCAGGGGGACAGGGGGAACTCAGCCCCAGCATTTT
TRBJ1-1 | many | . | TRBV29-1 | CSVDGGLETGGAMNTEAFF | TGCAGCGTTGATGGGGGGTTAGAGACCGGGGGGGCTATGAACACTGAAGCTTTCTTT
TRBJ1-2 | few | TRBD1 | TRBV2 | CASSQDRGSLTYGYTF | TGTGCCAGCAGTCAGGACAGGGGGTCGCTGACCTATGGCTACACCTTC
TRBJ1-2 | once | . | TRBV20-1 | CSTSGGYGYTF | TGCAGTACTAGCGGGGGATATGGCTACACCTTC
TRBJ2-7 | . | . | TRBV20-1 | CSAGRPQYF | TGCAGTGCAGGACGGCCCCAGTACTTC
TRBJ2-7 | . | . | TRBV13 | CASSLGAGKNYEQYF | TGTGCCAGCAGCTTAGGAGCAGGGAAAAACTACGAGCAGTACTTC
TRBJ2-1 | . | . | TRBV5-1 | CASSLAPASYNEQFF | TGCGCCAGCAGCTTGGCTCCAGCTTCCTACAATGAGCAGTTCTTC
TRBJ2-1 | few | . | TRBV4-3 | CASSQGDTSYNEQFF | TGCGCCAGCAGCCAAGGCGACACCTCCTACAATGAGCAGTTCTTC
TRBJ2-7 | few | . | TRBV7-2 | CASSPQARSGLEQYF | TGTGCCAGCAGCCCCCAGGCTAGATCTGGTCTCGAGCAGTACTTC
TRBJ2-1 | few | . | TRBV20-1 | CSARGFGNLGLGGGGFSYNEQFF | TGCAGTGCTAGAGGGTTCGGAAATCTCGGACTAGGAGGAGGGGGATTCTCCTACAATGAGCAGTTCTTC
TRBJ1-2 | many | . | TRBV29-1 | CSVEEFQGTQDLYGYTF | TGCAGCGTTGAAGAGTTTCAGGGGACGCAAGACCTCTATGGCTACACCTTC
TRBJ2-1 | . | . | TRBV25-1 | CASSVTVNEQFF | TGTGCCAGCAGTGTAACAGTTAATGAGCAGTTCTTC
TRBJ1-2 | . | . | TRBV12-3/TRBV12-4 | CASSLAVTGGYTF | TGTGCCAGCAGTTTAGCAGTAACGGGTGGCTACACCTTC
TRBJ1-1 | . | . | TRBV2 | CASRGFTTEAFF | TGTGCCAGCAGAGGCTTTACCACTGAAGCTTTCTTT
TRBJ2-2 | few | . | TRBV7-9 | CASRTLGAGNTGELFF | TGTGCCAGCAGAACTTTGGGAGCGGGGAACACCGGGGAGCTGTTTTTT
TRBJ2-5 | few | . | TRBV7-2 | CASSLAPVTQYF | TGTGCCAGCAGCTTAGCGCCGGTGACCCAGTACTTC
TRBJ1-3 | many | . | TRBV9 | CASSVEAGDSGNTIYF | TGTGCCAGCAGCGTAGAGGCTGGGGACTCTGGAAACACCATATATTTT
TRBJ2-7 | . | . | TRBV15 | CATSRVDSEQYF | TGTGCCACCAGCAGAGTAGATTCCGAGCAGTACTTC
TRBJ1-2 | few | . | TRBV7-9 | CASSHPSGYTF | TGTGCCAGCAGCCACCCGAGTGGCTACACCTTC
TRBJ1-2 | . | TRBD1 | TRBV25-1 | CASSEPGQGFGYTF | TGTGCCAGCAGTGAACCGGGACAGGGTTTTGGCTACACCTTC